These T cell receptor beta chains were read from a single sample in a study of blood T cell repertoires in COVID-19. The data were produced by immunoSEQ multiplex PCR, yet TCRdb's version contains in-frame clones alone and is incomplete. The sample holds more than 35,000 clones, just under 80% seen once. Sequencing was done on a sample of peripheral blood. These receptors all stem from a man older than 75 with active or convalescent COVID-19. Each CDR3 is given with its conserved first and last residue. D genes are given only for firm matches. Size is omitted from some rows. Given values are once, few, many or a class for expanded clones.

few | TRBJ2-2 | TRBV6-6 | TRBD2 | CASSYSTSGTGELFF | TGTGCCAGCAGTTATTCGACTAGCGGCACCGGGGAGCTGTTTTTT
- | TRBJ2-3 | TRBV6-6 | TRBD2 | CASSGSSGGSTDTQYF | TGTGCCAGCAGTGGCAGTAGCGGGGGTAGCACAGATACGCAGTATTTT
- | TRBJ2-7 | TRBV3-1/TRBV3-2 | TRBD2 | CASSPWTGGGHEQYF | TGTGCCAGCAGCCCGTGGACGGGAGGGGGGCACGAGCAGTACTTC
- | TRBJ2-3 | TRBV4-2 | - | CASSQVGGLTDTQYF | TGTGCCAGCAGCCAAGTCGGGGGACTCACAGATACGCAGTATTTT
- | TRBJ1-1 | TRBV7-6 | TRBD1 | CASSLAVTGEGTEAFF | TGTGCCAGCAGCTTAGCGGTAACAGGGGAAGGCACTGAAGCTTTCTTT
- | TRBJ2-2 | TRBV19 | - | CAIGLANTGELFF | TGTGCCATCGGACTGGCGAACACCGGGGAGCTGTTTTTT
- | TRBJ2-5 | TRBV5-6 | - | CASSFGRGIPPETQYF | TGTGCCAGCAGCTTTGGACGGGGGATTCCTCCAGAGACCCAGTACTTC
- | TRBJ1-5 | TRBV6-5 | TRBD1 | CASKTGANGQPQHF | TGTGCCAGCAAGACAGGGGCTAATGGCCAGCCCCAGCATTTT
- | TRBJ2-1 | TRBV30 | - | CAYRVSSYNEQFF | TGTGCCTACAGGGTAAGCTCCTACAATGAGCAGTTCTTC
- | TRBJ2-7 | TRBV29-1 | - | CSVAEGLHEQYF | TGCAGCGTAGCAGAGGGACTCCACGAGCAGTACTTC
- | TRBJ2-3 | TRBV19 | - | CASTPGDRHTDTQYF | TGTGCCAGTACCCCGGGGGACAGACACACAGATACGCAGTATTTT
- | TRBJ2-1 | TRBV28 | TRBD1 | CASDLRDRRTYNEQFF | TGTGCCAGTGACCTCCGGGACAGAAGAACCTACAATGAGCAGTTCTTC
- | TRBJ1-3 | TRBV30 | - | CAWSGQHVSGNTIYF | TGTGCCTGGTCAGGGCAGCATGTCTCTGGAAACACCATATATTTT
- | TRBJ2-7 | TRBV9 | TRBD2 | CASSVGAGEVYEQYF | TGTGCCAGCAGCGTAGGAGCGGGAGAGGTCTACGAGCAGTACTTC
- | TRBJ1-2 | TRBV30 | - | CAWSAFSRDTYGYTF | TGTGCCTGGAGTGCCTTCAGCCGGGACACCTATGGCTACACCTTC
- | TRBJ2-1 | TRBV29-1 | TRBD2 | CSVEGSGRLDEQFF | TGCAGCGTTGAGGGTAGCGGGAGGTTAGATGAGCAGTTCTTC
- | TRBJ1-2 | TRBV6-5 | - | CASRGPNGYTF | TGTGCCAGCAGGGGGCCCAATGGCTACACCTTC
few | TRBJ2-5 | TRBV7-2 | - | CASSSGHRLEKEGETQYF | TGTGCCAGCAGCTCTGGCCACCGACTAGAAAAAGAAGGAGAGACCCAGTACTTC
few | TRBJ1-1 | TRBV9 | TRBD1 | CASSVGTGGERAFF | TGTGCCAGCAGCGTGGGGACAGGGGGCGAGAGAGCTTTCTTT
- | TRBJ2-7 | TRBV27 | TRBD2 | CASSLEASGRYEQYF | TGTGCCAGCAGTTTAGAGGCTAGCGGGAGGTACGAGCAGTACTTC
- | TRBJ1-2 | TRBV28 | TRBD1 | CASSRPGQENYGYTF | TGTGCCAGCAGTCGTCCGGGACAGGAAAACTATGGCTACACCTTC
once | TRBJ2-7 | TRBV7-9 | - | CASSSGVYEQYF | TGTGCCAGCAGCTCGGGGGTCTACGAGCAGTACTTC
- | TRBJ2-3 | TRBV2 | - | CASSEQGRDTQYF | TGTGCCAGCAGTGAACAGGGTAGAGATACGCAGTATTTT
- | TRBJ1-2 | TRBV7-2 | TRBD1 | CASSAGQGNYGYTF | TGTGCCAGCAGCGCCGGACAGGGGAACTATGGCTACACCTTC
- | TRBJ1-1 | TRBV19 | TRBD1 | CASGQGNTEAFF | TGTGCGAGCGGACAGGGGAACACTGAAGCTTTCTTT
once | TRBJ2-1 | TRBV5-1 | - | CASSENSNEQFF | TGCGCCAGCAGCGAAAACAGCAATGAGCAGTTCTTC
- | TRBJ2-1 | TRBV6-5 | - | CASSLWQGPGGAQFF | TGTGCCAGCAGTTTGTGGCAGGGCCCCGGAGGGGCGCAGTTCTTC
- | TRBJ2-5 | TRBV5-1 | TRBD2 | CASSLSVAGGPGETQYF | TGCGCCAGCAGCTTGAGCGTTGCGGGGGGGCCCGGAGAGACCCAGTACTTC
- | TRBJ2-3 | TRBV27 | TRBD2 | CASSFLSGASTDTQYF | TGTGCCAGCAGTTTTCTGAGCGGGGCAAGCACAGATACGCAGTATTTT
- | TRBJ1-1 | TRBV19 | TRBD1 | CASRRTGGADQTTEAFF | TGTGCCAGTAGGAGGACAGGGGGCGCGGATCAGACCACTGAAGCTTTCTTT
- | TRBJ2-1 | TRBV7-6 | TRBD2 | CASSDSGSSRNEQFF | TGTGCCAGCAGCGACAGCGGGAGTTCGAGAAATGAGCAGTTCTTC
few | TRBJ2-7 | TRBV28 | TRBD2 | CASISREGGYEQYF | TGTGCCAGCATCTCACGGGAGGGAGGGTACGAGCAGTACTTC
many | TRBJ2-4 | TRBV2 | - | CASSEEDRSAKNIQYF | TGTGCCAGCAGTGAAGAAGACAGGTCAGCCAAAAACATTCAGTACTTC
- | TRBJ2-1 | TRBV28 | TRBD1 | CASRTGGYNEQFF | TGTGCCAGCAGGACAGGGGGCTACAATGAGCAGTTCTTC
- | TRBJ1-4 | TRBV7-2 | - | CASSRGSGNEKLFF | TGTGCCAGCAGCCGGGGATCGGGTAATGAAAAACTGTTTTTT
- | TRBJ1-1 | TRBV11-2 | - | CASSLDWRQMNTEAFF | TGTGCCAGCAGCTTAGATTGGCGACAAATGAACACTGAAGCTTTCTTT
- | TRBJ1-1 | TRBV11-3 | - | CASSLQVNTEAFF | TGTGCCAGCAGCTTACAGGTGAACACTGAAGCTTTCTTT
- | TRBJ1-2 | TRBV14 | TRBD1 | CASSRNIQGNYGYTF | TGTGCCAGCAGCCGGAACATACAGGGGAACTATGGCTACACCTTC
- | TRBJ1-2 | TRBV4-1 | - | CASSPTGAGYDGYTF | TGCGCCAGCAGCCCGACTGGGGCAGGGTACGATGGCTACACCTTC
- | TRBJ2-1 | TRBV7-6 | - | CASSLGGQDNEQFF | TGTGCCAGCAGCTTAGGGGGCCAGGACAATGAGCAGTTCTTC
- | TRBJ2-5 | TRBV30 | TRBD1 | CAWSVHRGVETQYF | TGTGCCTGGAGTGTACACAGGGGAGTGGAGACCCAGTACTTC